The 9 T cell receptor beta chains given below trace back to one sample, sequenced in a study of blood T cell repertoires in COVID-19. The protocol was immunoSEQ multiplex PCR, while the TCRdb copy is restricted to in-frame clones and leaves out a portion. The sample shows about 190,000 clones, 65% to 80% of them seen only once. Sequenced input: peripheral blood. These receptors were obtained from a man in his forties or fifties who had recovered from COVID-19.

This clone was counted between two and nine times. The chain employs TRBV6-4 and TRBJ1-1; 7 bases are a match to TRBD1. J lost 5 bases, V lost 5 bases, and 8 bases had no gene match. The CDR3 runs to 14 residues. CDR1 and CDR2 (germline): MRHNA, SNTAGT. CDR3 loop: CASSPTGVVTEAFF. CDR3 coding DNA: TGTGCCAGCAGTCCTACAGGGGTTGTTACTGAAGCTTTCTTT.

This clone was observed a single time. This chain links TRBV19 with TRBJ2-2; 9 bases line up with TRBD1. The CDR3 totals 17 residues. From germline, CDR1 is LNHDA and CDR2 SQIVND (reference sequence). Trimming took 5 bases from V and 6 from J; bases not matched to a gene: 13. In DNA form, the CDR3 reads TGTGCCAGTAGTCCGCGATGGGGGACAGGGTCTTCCGGGGAGCTGTTTTTT. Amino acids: CASSPRWGTGSSGELFF.

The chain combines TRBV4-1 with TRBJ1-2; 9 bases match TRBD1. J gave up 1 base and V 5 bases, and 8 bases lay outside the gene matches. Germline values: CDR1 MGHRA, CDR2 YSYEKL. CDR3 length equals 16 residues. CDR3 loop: CASSTPRQGVNYGYTF. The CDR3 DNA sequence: TGCGCCAGCAGCACTCCACGACAGGGGGTTAACTATGGCTACACCTTC.

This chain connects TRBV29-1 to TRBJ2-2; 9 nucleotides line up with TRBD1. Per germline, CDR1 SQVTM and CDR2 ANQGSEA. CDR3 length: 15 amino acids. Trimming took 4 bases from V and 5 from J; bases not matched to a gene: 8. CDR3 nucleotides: TGCAGCGTTGCATATGGGACAGGGCTAACCGGGGAGCTGTTTTTT. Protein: CSVAYGTGLTGELFF.

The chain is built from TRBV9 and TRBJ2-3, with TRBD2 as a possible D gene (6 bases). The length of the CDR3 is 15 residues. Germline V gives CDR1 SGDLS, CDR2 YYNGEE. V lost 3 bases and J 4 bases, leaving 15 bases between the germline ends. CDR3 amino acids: CASSAAREFPDTQYF. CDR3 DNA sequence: TGTGCCAGCAGCGCAGCCCGGGAGTTCCCAGATACGCAGTATTTT. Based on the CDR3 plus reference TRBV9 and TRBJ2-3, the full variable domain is DSGVTQTPKHLITATGQRVTLRCSPRSGDLSVYWYQQSLDQGLQFLIQYYNGEERAKGNILERFSAQQFPDLHSELNLSSLELGDSALYFCASSAAREFPDTQYFGPGTRLTVL.

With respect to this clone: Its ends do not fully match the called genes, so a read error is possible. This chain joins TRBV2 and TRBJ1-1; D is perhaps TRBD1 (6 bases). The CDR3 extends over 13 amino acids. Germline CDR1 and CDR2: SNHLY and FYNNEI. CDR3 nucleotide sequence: TGTGGCAGCGGCGGACAGATGAACACTGAAGCTTTCTTT. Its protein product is CGSGGQMNTEAFF.

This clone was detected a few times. Here the CDR3 reads CATSDSLAGAHNEQFF. CDR3 coding DNA: TGTGCCACCAGTGACTCACTAGCGGGAGCGCACAATGAGCAGTTCTTC. V usage is TRBV24-1 and J usage is TRBJ2-1; the match to TRBD2 covers 11 bases. The trim removed 4 bases at V and 5 bases at J, leaving 6 bases unmatched. This CDR3 spans 16 amino acids. The germline V gene encodes CDR1 KGHDR and CDR2 SFDVKD.

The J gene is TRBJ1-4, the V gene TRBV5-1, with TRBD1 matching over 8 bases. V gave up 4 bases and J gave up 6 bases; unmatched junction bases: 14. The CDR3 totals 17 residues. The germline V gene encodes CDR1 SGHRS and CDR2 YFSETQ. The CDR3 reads CASSQTPQGAGDEKLFF. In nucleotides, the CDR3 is TGCGCCAGCAGCCAAACCCCGCAGGGGGCCGGAGATGAAAAACTGTTTTTT.

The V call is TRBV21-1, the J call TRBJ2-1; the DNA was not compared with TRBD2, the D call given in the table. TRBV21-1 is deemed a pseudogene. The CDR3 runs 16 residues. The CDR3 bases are TGTGCCAGCAGGATAATTTCTAGCGGGAGGGCCCGGGAGCAGTTCTTC. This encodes CASRIISSGRAREQFF.